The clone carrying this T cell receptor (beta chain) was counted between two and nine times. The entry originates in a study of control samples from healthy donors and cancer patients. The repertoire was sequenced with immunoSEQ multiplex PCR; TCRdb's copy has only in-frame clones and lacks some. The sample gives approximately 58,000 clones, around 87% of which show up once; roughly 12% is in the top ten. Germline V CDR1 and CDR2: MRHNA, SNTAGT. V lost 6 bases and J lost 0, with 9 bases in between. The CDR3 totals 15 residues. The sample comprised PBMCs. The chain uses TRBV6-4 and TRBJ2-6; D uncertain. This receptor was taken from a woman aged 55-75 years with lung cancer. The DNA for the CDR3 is TGTGCCAGCAGGGCACAGCCCTCTGGGGCCAACGTCCTGACTTTC. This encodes CASRAQPSGANVLTF.